These T cell receptor beta chains were read from a single sample in a study of cytomegalovirus exposure and HLA in healthy donors. Using immunoSEQ multiplex PCR, the repertoire was profiled, and TCRdb retains in-frame clones only, with some absent. The data show 90,000 to 120,000 clones, around 75% seen once. Sequencing input: PBMCs. The receptors were sampled from a woman aged 18 to 35 in good health and CMV-seropositive. Each CDR3 is given with its conserved first and last residue. The D gene is left open where the match is weak. Clone size is stated in some rows and not others, as once, few, many or a class when expanded.

v_gene	j_gene	d_gene	abundance	CDR3aa	CDR3nt
TRBV28	TRBJ1-3	TRBD1	.	CASSLMTGQGNTIYF	TGTGCCAGCAGCTTAATGACAGGGCAAGGAAACACCATATATTTT
TRBV28	TRBJ2-7	TRBD2	few	CASRVGLAGEGEQYF	TGTGCCAGCAGGGTGGGACTAGCGGGAGAGGGCGAGCAGTACTTC
TRBV9	TRBJ2-1	TRBD2	.	CASSKTSGTYNEQFF	TGTGCCAGCAGTAAAACTAGCGGGACTTACAATGAGCAGTTCTTC
TRBV11-1	TRBJ2-2	TRBD1	few	CASSKVTGGIGELFF	TGTGCCAGCAGCAAAGTGACAGGGGGCATCGGGGAGCTGTTTTTT
TRBV9	TRBJ2-7	.	.	CASSVGTPPTWEQYF	TGTGCCAGCAGCGTAGGGACTCCACCAACTTGGGAGCAGTACTTC
TRBV9	TRBJ2-1	.	.	CASSVDFAGHEQFF	TGTGCCAGCAGCGTAGATTTCGCGGGCCATGAGCAGTTCTTC
TRBV19	TRBJ1-1	.	once	CASSSSATANTEAFF	TGTGCCAGTAGTTCCTCCGCGACAGCGAACACTGAAGCTTTCTTT
TRBV2	TRBJ2-7	TRBD2	.	CASTGGPFSYEQYF	TGTGCCAGCACGGGAGGGCCCTTCTCCTACGAGCAGTACTTC
TRBV5-1	TRBJ2-1	TRBD2	.	CASSLGPTSGRNEQFF	TGCGCCAGCAGCTTGGGTCCGACTAGCGGGAGGAATGAGCAGTTCTTC
TRBV15	TRBJ2-3	.	.	CATSDSVGTDTQYF	TGTGCCACCAGCGACAGCGTGGGCACAGATACGCAGTATTTT
TRBV14	TRBJ2-7	TRBD2	.	CASSQWTSGSAYEQYF	TGTGCCAGCAGCCAATGGACTAGCGGCAGTGCCTACGAGCAGTACTTC
TRBV13	TRBJ2-7	.	few	CASKPLANYEQYF	TGTGCCAGCAAACCGCTAGCGAATTACGAGCAGTACTTC
TRBV7-9	TRBJ2-1	TRBD1	.	CASSPKGQGSYNEQFF	TGTGCCAGCAGCCCAAAGGGACAGGGCTCCTACAATGAGCAGTTCTTC
TRBV6-4	TRBJ2-1	.	.	CASSDSDLGGGHEQFF	TGTGCCAGCAGTGACTCGGACTTGGGAGGGGGGCATGAGCAGTTCTTC
TRBV19	TRBJ2-5	.	.	CASSNRDQETQYF	TGTGCCAGTAGTAACAGAGACCAAGAGACCCAGTACTTC
TRBV28	TRBJ1-5	.	.	CASSSTGNQPQHF	TGTGCCAGCAGTTCTACGGGCAATCAGCCCCAGCATTTT
TRBV2	TRBJ1-2	.	.	CASSSVGGYTF	TGTGCCAGCAGTTCGGTCGGTGGCTACACCTTC
TRBV27	TRBJ1-2	TRBD1	.	CASRDRSRKGYTF	TGTGCCAGCAGGGACAGGTCTAGGAAGGGCTACACCTTC
TRBV7-9	TRBJ1-5	.	.	CASSTGNGNQPQHF	TGTGCCAGCAGTACAGGGAATGGCAATCAGCCCCAGCATTTT
TRBV6-1	TRBJ1-2	TRBD1	.	CASSEYRGRNYGYTF	TGTGCCAGCAGTGAATACAGGGGCCGGAACTATGGCTACACCTTC
TRBV9	TRBJ2-7	.	.	CASSVDQGSYEQYF	TGTGCCAGCAGCGTAGACCAGGGCTCCTACGAGCAGTACTTC
TRBV6-5	TRBJ1-5	TRBD1	.	CASRKGARNQPQHF	TGTGCCAGCAGGAAGGGGGCCCGGAACCAGCCCCAGCATTTT
TRBV27	TRBJ2-1	.	.	CASSSGDILRDEQFF	TGTGCCAGCAGCTCCGGGGACATCCTTCGCGATGAGCAGTTCTTC
TRBV28	TRBJ2-7	TRBD1	.	CASSLPPGQGRGEQYF	TGTGCCAGCAGTCTACCCCCGGGACAGGGTAGGGGCGAGCAGTACTTC
TRBV6-1	TRBJ2-7	TRBD2	.	CASSVESGSSYEQYF	TGTGCCAGCAGTGTCGAAAGCGGGAGCTCCTACGAGCAGTACTTC
TRBV9	TRBJ1-5	.	once	CASSLAGTRASPQHF	TGTGCCAGCAGCCTAGCCGGGACTCGGGCGAGTCCCCAGCATTTT
TRBV5-1	TRBJ2-1	TRBD2	few	CASSAGGLAYNEQFF	TGCGCCAGCAGCGCGGGGGGACTAGCGTACAATGAGCAGTTCTTC
TRBV5-1	TRBJ2-5	TRBD1	.	CASSFQGAEETQYF	TGCGCCAGCAGCTTCCAGGGGGCGGAAGAGACCCAGTACTTC
TRBV5-1	TRBJ2-3	.	once	CASSLDRGGGADTQYF	TGCGCCAGCAGCTTGGACAGGGGAGGAGGAGCAGATACGCAGTATTTT
TRBV28	TRBJ2-4	.	.	CASGPGGGVNIQYF	TGTGCCAGCGGGCCTGGGGGAGGTGTGAACATTCAGTACTTC
TRBV5-1	TRBJ2-7	TRBD1	.	CASSGGQGRSEQYF	TGCGCCAGCAGCGGGGGACAGGGGAGAAGCGAGCAGTACTTC
TRBV19	TRBJ1-2	TRBD1	.	CASSIAGTGGLTNYGYTF	TGTGCCAGTAGTATAGCCGGGACAGGGGGTCTTACTAACTATGGCTACACCTTC
TRBV11-2	TRBJ2-3	TRBD2	.	CASSLLAGATDTQYF	TGTGCCAGCAGCTTACTAGCGGGAGCCACAGATACGCAGTATTTT
TRBV19	TRBJ1-2	.	.	CASSPNNYGYTF	TGTGCCAGTAGCCCTAACAACTATGGCTACACCTTC
TRBV4-3	TRBJ1-4	TRBD1	.	CASAQGLNEKLFF	TGCGCCAGCGCACAGGGGCTGAATGAAAAACTGTTTTTT
TRBV21-1	TRBJ1-5	.	.	CASSKLMTLGGQPNSNQPQHF	TGTGCCAGCAGCAAATTAATGACTTTGGGAGGTCAGCCAAATAGCAATCAGCCCCAGCATTTT
TRBV30	TRBJ1-5	.	.	CAWSVHRGPQHF	TGTGCCTGGAGTGTACATAGGGGGCCCCAGCATTTT
TRBV30	TRBJ2-5	TRBD1	.	CAWNPGQGSFIQYF	TGTGCCTGGAATCCGGGACAGGGCTCTTTTATCCAGTACTTC
TRBV5-1	TRBJ2-1	.	.	CASSSLQGSSYNEQFF	TGCGCCAGCAGCTCCCTCCAGGGCAGCTCCTACAATGAGCAGTTCTTC
TRBV7-9	TRBJ1-1	.	few	CASSPETVRTEAFF	TGTGCCAGCAGCCCTGAGACAGTGAGGACTGAAGCTTTCTTT